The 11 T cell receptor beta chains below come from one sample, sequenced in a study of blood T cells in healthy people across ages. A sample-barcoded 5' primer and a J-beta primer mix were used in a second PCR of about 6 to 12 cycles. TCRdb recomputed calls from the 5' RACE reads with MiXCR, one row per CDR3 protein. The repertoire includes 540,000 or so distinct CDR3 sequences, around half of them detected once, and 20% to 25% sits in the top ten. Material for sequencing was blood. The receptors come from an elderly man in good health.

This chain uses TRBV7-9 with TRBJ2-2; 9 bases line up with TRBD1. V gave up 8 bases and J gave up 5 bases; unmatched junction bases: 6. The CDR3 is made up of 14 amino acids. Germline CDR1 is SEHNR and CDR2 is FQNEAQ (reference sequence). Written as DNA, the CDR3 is TGTGCCAGCCTTGGGACAGGGCGGACCGGGGAGCTGTTTTTT. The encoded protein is CASLGTGRTGELFF. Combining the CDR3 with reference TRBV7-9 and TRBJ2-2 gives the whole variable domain DTGVSQNPRHKITKRGQNVTFRCDPISEHNRLYWYRQTLGQGPEFLTYFQNEAQLEKSRLLSDRFSAERPKGSFSTLEIQRTEQGDSAMYLCASLGTGRTGELFFGEGSRLTVL.

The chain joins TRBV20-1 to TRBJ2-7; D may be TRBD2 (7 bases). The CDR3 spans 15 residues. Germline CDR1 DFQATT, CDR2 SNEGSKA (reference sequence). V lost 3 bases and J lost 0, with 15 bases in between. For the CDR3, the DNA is TGCAGTGCTAGGACCGGGGGCGGGAGCTCCTACGAGCAGTACTTC. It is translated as CSARTGGGSSYEQYF.

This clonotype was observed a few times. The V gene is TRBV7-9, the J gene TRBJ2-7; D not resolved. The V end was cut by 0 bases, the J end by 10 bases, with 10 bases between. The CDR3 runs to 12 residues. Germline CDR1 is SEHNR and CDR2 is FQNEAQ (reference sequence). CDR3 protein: CASSLAGGPQYF. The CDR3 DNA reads TGTGCCAGCAGCTTAGCGGGTGGGCCTCAGTACTTC.

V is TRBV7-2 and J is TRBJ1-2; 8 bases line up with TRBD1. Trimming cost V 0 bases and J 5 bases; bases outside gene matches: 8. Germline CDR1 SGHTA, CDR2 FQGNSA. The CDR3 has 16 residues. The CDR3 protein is CASSLASGGPIYGYTF. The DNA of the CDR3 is TGTGCCAGCAGCTTAGCTTCAGGGGGCCCTATATATGGCTACACCTTC.

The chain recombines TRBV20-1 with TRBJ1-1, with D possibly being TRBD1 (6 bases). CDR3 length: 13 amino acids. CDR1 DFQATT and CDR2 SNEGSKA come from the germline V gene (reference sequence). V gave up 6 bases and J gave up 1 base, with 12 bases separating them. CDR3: CSARRGQNTEAFF. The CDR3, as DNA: TGCAGTGCGCGTCGGGGACAGAACACTGAAGCTTTCTTT.

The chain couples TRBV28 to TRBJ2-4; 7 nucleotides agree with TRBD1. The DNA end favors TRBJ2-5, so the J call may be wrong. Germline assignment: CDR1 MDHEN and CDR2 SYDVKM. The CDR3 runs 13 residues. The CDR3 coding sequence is TGTGCCAGCAGAGACAGGGATATTGAGACCCAGTACTTC. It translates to CASRDRDIETQYF.

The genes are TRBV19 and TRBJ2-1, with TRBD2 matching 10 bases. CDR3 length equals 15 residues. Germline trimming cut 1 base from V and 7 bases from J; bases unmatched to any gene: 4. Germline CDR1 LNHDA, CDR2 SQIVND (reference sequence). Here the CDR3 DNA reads TGTGCCAGTAGTATAGCTAGGACTAGCGGTAATGAGCAGTTCTTC. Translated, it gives CASSIARTSGNEQFF.

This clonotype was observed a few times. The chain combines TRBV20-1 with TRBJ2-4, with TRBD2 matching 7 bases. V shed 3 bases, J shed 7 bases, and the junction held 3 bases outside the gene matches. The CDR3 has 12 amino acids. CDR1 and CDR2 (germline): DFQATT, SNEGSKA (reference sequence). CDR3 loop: CSARVSGNIQYF. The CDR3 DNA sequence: TGCAGTGCTAGGGTTAGCGGGAACATTCAGTACTTC.

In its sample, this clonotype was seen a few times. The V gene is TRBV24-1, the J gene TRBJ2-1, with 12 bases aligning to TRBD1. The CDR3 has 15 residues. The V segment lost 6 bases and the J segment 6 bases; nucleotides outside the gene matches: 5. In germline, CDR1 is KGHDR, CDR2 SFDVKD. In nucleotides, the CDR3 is TGTGCCACCAGTCCGGGACAGGGGGCTTTCAATGAGCAGTTCTTC. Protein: CATSPGQGAFNEQFF.

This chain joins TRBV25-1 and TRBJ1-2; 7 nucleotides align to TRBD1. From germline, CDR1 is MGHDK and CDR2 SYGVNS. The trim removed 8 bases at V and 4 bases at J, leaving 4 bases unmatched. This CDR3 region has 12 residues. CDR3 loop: CASRGQVYGYTF. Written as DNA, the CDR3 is TGTGCCAGCCGCGGACAGGTCTATGGCTACACCTTC.

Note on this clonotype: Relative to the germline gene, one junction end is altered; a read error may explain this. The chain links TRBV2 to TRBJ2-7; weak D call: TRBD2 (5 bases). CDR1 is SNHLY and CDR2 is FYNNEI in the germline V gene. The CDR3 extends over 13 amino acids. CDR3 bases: TGTGCCAGCAGACCGGACTCCTCCTGCGAGCAGTACTTC. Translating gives CASRPDSSCEQYF. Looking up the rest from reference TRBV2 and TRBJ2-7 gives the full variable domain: EPEVTQTPSHQVTQMGQEVILRCVPISNHLYFYWYRQILGQKVEFLVSFYNNEISEKSEIFDDQFSVERPDGSNFTLKIRSTKLEDSAMYFCASRPDSSCEQYFGPGTRLTVT.